These T cell receptor beta chains were read from a single sample in a study of monozygotic twins with inflammatory bowel disease. TCRdb reanalyzed the 5' RACE reads and collapses them to one entry per CDR3 protein, without DNA. This listing includes roughly 150,000 distinct CDR3 sequences. The material sequenced was blood. Receptor source: a human donor with ulcerative colitis or Crohn's disease, or a healthy co-twin of an affected twin (not recorded which). Each CDR3 is given with its conserved first and last residue.

V gene	J gene	CDR3 protein
TRBV5-1	TRBJ1-1	CASSLKANTEAFF
TRBV5-1	TRBJ1-5	CASSFQGGHNQPQHF
TRBV5-1	TRBJ2-7	CASSLEAGQGYEQYF
TRBV27	TRBJ1-3	CASRPAGQGGNTIYF
TRBV18	TRBJ2-1	CATVREQDNEQFF
TRBV4-2	TRBJ2-7	CASSQPPKYEQYF
TRBV11-1	TRBJ1-1	CASSPPAGGRRIGHTEAFF
TRBV12-3/TRBV12-4	TRBJ2-6	CASTPRWGTQSSGANVLTF
TRBV11-2	TRBJ2-2	CASSIHPGLAGVELFF
TRBV18	TRBJ1-5	CASSLGQTNQPQHF
TRBV6-1	TRBJ1-1	CASSGPRNLRGDTEAFF
TRBV30	TRBJ2-4	CAWSVWGAKNIQYF
TRBV29-1	TRBJ2-6	CSVRGQGFSSGANVLTF
TRBV20-1	TRBJ2-2	CSARAGAGELFF
TRBV7-2	TRBJ2-1	CASRLAGTSGYNEQFF
TRBV5-1	TRBJ2-3	CASSLGSGGTRGDTQYF
TRBV7-9	TRBJ2-7	CASSLAEREQYF
TRBV5-8	TRBJ2-3	CASSLARQVDLTDTQYF
TRBV25-1	TRBJ1-2	CASSPPGYLYGYTF
TRBV21-1	TRBJ2-7	CASSSSGTYSYEQYF
TRBV5-1	TRBJ2-4	CASSDPRVPGNIQYF
TRBV5-5	TRBJ2-3	CASSPLGDTQYF
TRBV28	TRBJ1-5	CASTPLGRRYSNQPQHF
TRBV12-3/TRBV12-4	TRBJ2-3	CASSFLLRQRTFTDTQYF
TRBV12-3/TRBV12-4	TRBJ2-2	CASSLGQPGTGELFF
TRBV6-1	TRBJ2-1	CASRKVSLYNEQFF
TRBV10-3	TRBJ2-1	CAFGLAWDEQFF
TRBV24-1	TRBJ2-7	CATEDRGSYEQYF
TRBV20-1	TRBJ2-7	CSATHLRGNSYEQYF
TRBV25-1	TRBJ2-7	CASSDPGQGAGYEQYF
TRBV5-1	TRBJ2-2	CASRSSGTPETGELFF
TRBV7-2	TRBJ1-2	CASSLASGEYYGYTF
TRBV11-1	TRBJ1-5	CASSAYTSGKTFEGNQPQHF
TRBV5-1	TRBJ2-5	CASSLAGEKTQYF
TRBV12-3/TRBV12-4	TRBJ2-6	CASSSDVMSGANVLTF
TRBV29-1	TRBJ1-4	CSVGATGADEKLFF
TRBV12-3/TRBV12-4	TRBJ2-6	CASSLEGRGANVLTF
TRBV20-1	TRBJ2-3	CSAGLTSLTDTQYF
TRBV5-1	TRBJ2-7	CASSLGGGNNEQYF
TRBV5-5	TRBJ2-1	CASSYTPTVYSYNEQFF
TRBV11-2	TRBJ2-3	CASSLIPLAGFSTDTQYF
TRBV28	TRBJ2-7	CASSLTGQGTYEQYF
TRBV19	TRBJ2-3	CASSMVGGPTDTQYF
TRBV20-1	TRBJ2-2	CSASREEIGELFF
TRBV27	TRBJ2-1	CASTKGTGLPYNEQFF
TRBV28	TRBJ1-1	CASSLPGTGAMNTEAFF
TRBV24-1	TRBJ2-1	CATSDFSEQFF
TRBV12-3/TRBV12-4	TRBJ2-7	CASNLGPTSYEQYF
TRBV6-5	TRBJ1-5	CASSYSGTSDQPQHF
TRBV20-1	TRBJ2-7	CSAQGVSYEQYF
TRBV6-6	TRBJ2-7	CASTRGGSYEQYF
TRBV5-1	TRBJ1-2	CASSWGGGEYGYTF
TRBV6-6	TRBJ2-1	CAARDRVSYNEQFF
TRBV12-3/TRBV12-4	TRBJ2-2	CASSLRGPRTGELFF
TRBV6-2/TRBV6-3	TRBJ1-1	CASKSANLNTEAFF